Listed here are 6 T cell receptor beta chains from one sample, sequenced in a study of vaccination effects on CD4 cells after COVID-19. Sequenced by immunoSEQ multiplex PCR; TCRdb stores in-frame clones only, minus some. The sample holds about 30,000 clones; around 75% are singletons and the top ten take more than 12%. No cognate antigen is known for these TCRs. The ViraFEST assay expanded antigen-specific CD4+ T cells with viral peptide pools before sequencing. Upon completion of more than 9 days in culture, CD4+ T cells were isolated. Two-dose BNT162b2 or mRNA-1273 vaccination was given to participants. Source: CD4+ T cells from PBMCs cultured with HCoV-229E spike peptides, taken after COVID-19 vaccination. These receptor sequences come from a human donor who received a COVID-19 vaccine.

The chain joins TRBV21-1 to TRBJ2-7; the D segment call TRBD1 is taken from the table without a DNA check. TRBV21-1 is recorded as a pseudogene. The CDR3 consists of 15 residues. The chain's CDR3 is CASSKVKGRLYEQYF. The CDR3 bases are TGTGCCAGCAGCAAAGTGAAGGGGCGCCTCTACGAGCAGTACTTC.

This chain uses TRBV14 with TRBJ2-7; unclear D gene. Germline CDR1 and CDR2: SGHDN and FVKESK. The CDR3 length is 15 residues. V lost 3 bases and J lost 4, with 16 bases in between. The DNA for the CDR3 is TGTGCCAGCAGCCATCTGGCCTCGTTGGGGTACGAGCAGTACTTC. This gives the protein CASSHLASLGYEQYF.

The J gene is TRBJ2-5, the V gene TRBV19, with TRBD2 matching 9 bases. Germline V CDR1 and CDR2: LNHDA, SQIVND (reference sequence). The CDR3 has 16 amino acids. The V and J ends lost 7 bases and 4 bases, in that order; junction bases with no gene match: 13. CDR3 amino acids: CASMGRLAGGRETQYF. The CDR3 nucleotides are TGTGCCAGTATGGGTCGTCTGGCGGGAGGGAGAGAGACCCAGTACTTC.

The CDR3 DNA reads TGTGCCAGCAGCTTAAGTTTCGGCATTTCTAACTATGGCTACACCTTC. Residues: CASSLSFGISNYGYTF. The chain recombines TRBV7-8 with TRBJ1-2; no clear D. CDR1 SGHVS and CDR2 FQNEAQ come from the germline V gene. CDR3 length: 16 residues. The V end lost 2 bases, the J end lost 0 bases, and 13 bases lay between the germline ends.

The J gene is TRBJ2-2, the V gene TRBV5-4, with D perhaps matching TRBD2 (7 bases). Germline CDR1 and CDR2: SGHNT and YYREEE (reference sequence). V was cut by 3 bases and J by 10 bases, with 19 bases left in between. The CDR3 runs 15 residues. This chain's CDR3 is CASSSRAGRDMELFF. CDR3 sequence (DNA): TGTGCCAGCAGCTCAAGGGCGGGGAGGGACATGGAGCTGTTTTTT.

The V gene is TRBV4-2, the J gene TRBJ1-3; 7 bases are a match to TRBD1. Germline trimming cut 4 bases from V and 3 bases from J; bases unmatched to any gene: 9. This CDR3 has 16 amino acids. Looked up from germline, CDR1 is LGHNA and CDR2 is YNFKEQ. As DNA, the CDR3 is TGTGCCAGCAGCCGATCCAGGGACAGCCTTGGAAACACCATATATTTT. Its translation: CASSRSRDSLGNTIYF.